Detailed here is one TCR beta chain. The antigen remains unidentified. These data originate in a study of T cells expressing NK-cell markers. Looking at the study overall: The sequencing cohort of eight donors included seven HCMV-seropositive individuals and one seronegative individual.

The cDNA for TCR beta came from 5'RACE template switching with UMIs. With the 5' RACE reads reprocessed, TCRdb shows one record per CDR3 protein and no DNA. The sample totals about 300,000 distinct CDR3 sequences. Whole-study findings and limits: The leading position in the CD3+CD56-NKG2C+ fraction of four donors also went to these clonotypes.

The receptor's source is a woman between 18 and 70 years old in good health. The sample comprised blood T cells: a sorted CD56 or NKG2C T cell subset, CD4+ or CD8+ T cells, or bulk PBMC T cells (not recorded which).

The CDR3 reads CASGAGTSRTEQFF. J is TRBJ2-1 and V is TRBV6-1; the TCRdb D gene call, TRBD2, has no DNA to confirm it. CDR3 length equals 14 residues. Germline loops: CDR1 MNHNS, CDR2 SASEGT.